This T cell receptor (beta chain) was sequenced for a study of cytomegalovirus exposure and HLA in healthy donors. The PCR used 60 Vbeta and 13 Jbeta primers. Only in-frame clones appear in the TCRdb table, and some are missing; sequencing was by immunoSEQ multiplex PCR. The top ten clones hold 13% of a sample with 150,000 or so clones, 60% to 85% of them seen once. The V and J ends lost 1 base and 8 bases, in that order; junction bases with no gene match: 6. Germline V gene data show CDR1 as LNHNV and CDR2 as YYDKDF (reference sequence). The CDR3 totals 16 residues. The sequencing sample was made of PBMCs. This TCR came from a man aged 40-50 years in good health and CMV-seropositive. The chain combines TRBV15 with TRBJ2-2; 11 positions agree with TRBD2. The CDR3 sequence is CATSRGSGRATGELFF. The CDR3 region has the DNA TGTGCCACCAGCAGAGGTAGCGGGAGGGCCACAGGGGAGCTGTTTTTT.